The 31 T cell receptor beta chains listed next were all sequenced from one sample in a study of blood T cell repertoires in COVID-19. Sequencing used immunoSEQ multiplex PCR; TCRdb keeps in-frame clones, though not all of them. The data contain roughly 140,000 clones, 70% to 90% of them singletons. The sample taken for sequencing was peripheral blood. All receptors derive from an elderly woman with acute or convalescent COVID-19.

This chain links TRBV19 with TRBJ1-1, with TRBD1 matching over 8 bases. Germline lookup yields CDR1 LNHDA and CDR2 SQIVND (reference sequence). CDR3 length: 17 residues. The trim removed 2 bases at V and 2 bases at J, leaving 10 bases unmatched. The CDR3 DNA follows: TGTGCCAGTAGTATAATAGGGGCAGGGGGCATAAACACTGAAGCTTTCTTT. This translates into CASSIIGAGGINTEAFF.

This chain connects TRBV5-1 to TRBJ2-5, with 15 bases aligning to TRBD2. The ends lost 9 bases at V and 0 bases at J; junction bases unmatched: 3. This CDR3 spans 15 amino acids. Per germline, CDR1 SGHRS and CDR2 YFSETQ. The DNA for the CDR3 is TGCGCCACCGGGACTAGCGGGGGGCACCAAGAGACCCAGTACTTC. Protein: CATGTSGGHQETQYF.

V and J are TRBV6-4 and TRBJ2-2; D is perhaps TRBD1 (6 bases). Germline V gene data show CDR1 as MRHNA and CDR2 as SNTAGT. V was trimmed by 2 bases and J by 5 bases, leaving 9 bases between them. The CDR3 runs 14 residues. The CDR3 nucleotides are TGTGCCAGCAGTGACGCGAGGGGGACCGGGGAGCTGTTTTTT. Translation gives CASSDARGTGELFF.

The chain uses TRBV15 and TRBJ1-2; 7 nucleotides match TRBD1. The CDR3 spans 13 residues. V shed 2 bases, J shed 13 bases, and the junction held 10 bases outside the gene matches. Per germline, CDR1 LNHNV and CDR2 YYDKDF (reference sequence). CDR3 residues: CATSRMRGGAATF. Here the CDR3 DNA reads TGTGCCACCAGCAGAATGAGAGGGGGCGCGGCCACCTTC.

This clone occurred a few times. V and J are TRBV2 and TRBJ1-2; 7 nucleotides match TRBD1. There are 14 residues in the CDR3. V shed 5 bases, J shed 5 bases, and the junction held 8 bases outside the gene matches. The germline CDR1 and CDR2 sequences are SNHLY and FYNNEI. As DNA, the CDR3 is TGTGCCAGCAGTTACGGACAGGCCGGGTATGGCTACACCTTC. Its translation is CASSYGQAGYGYTF.

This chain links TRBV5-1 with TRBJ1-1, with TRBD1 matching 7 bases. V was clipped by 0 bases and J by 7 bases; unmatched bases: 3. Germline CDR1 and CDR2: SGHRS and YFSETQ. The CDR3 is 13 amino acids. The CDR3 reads CASSLEGAGEAFF. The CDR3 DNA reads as TGCGCCAGCAGCTTGGAGGGGGCGGGTGAAGCTTTCTTT. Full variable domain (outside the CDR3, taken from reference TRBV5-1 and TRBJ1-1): KAGVTQTPRYLIKTRGQQVTLSCSPISGHRSVSWYQQTPGQGLQFLFEYFSETQRNKGNFPGRFSGRQFSNSRSEMNVSTLELGDSALYLCASSLEGAGEAFFGQGTRLTVV.

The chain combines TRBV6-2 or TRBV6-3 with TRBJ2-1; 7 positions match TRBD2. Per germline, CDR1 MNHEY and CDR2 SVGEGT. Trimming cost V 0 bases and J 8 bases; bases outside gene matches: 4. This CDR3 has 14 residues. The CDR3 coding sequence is TGTGCCAGCAGTTACTCCGGGACTACTCATGAGCAGTTCTTC. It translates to CASSYSGTTHEQFF.

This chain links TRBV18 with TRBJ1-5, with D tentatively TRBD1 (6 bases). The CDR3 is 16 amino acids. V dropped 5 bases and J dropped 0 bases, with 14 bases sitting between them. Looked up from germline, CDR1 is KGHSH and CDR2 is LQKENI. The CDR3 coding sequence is TGTGCCAGCTCATCCGGACAGAGCCATAGCAATCAGCCCCAGCATTTT. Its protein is CASSSGQSHSNQPQHF.

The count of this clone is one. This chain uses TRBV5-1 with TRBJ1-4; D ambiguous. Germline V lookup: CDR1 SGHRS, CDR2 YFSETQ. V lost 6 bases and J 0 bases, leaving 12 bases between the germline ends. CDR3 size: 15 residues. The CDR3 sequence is CASTQLRATNEKLFF. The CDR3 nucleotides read TGCGCCAGCACGCAACTTCGAGCAACTAATGAAAAACTGTTTTTT.

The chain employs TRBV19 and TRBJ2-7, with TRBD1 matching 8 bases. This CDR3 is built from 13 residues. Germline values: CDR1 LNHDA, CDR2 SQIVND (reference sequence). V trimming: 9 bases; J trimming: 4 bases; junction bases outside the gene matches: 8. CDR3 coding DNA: TGTGCCAGCGGTCGGCAGGGGGCGTACGAGCAGTACTTC. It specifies CASGRQGAYEQYF.

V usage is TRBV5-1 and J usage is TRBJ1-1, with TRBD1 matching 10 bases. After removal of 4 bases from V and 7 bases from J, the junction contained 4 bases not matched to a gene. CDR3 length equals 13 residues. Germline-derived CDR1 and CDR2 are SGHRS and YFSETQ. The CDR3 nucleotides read TGCGCCAGCAGCCAAGGGGACAGGGGTGAAGCTTTCTTT. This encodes CASSQGDRGEAFF.

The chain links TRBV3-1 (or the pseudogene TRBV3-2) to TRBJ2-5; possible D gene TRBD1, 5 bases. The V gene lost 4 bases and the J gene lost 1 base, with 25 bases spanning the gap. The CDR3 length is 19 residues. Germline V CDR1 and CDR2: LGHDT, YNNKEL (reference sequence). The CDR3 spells CASSLVVLTYRLAQETQYF. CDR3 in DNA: TGTGCCAGCAGCCTCGTTGTACTGACTTACAGGTTGGCCCAAGAGACCCAGTACTTC.

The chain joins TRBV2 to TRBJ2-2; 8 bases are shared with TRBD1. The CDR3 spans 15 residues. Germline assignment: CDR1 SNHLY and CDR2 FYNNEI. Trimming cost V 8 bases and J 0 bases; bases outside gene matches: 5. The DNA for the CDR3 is TGTGCCAGCTCGAGACAGGGGCCGAACACCGGGGAGCTGTTTTTT. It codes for CASSRQGPNTGELFF.

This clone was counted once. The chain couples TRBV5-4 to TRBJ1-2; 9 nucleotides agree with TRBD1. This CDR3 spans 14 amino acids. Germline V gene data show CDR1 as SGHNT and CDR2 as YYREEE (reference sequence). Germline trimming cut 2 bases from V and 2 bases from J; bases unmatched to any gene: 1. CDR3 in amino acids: CASSFGQGNYGYTF. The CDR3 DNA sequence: TGTGCCAGCAGCTTTGGACAGGGGAACTATGGCTACACCTTC.

The DNA for the CDR3 is TGTGCCTGGGGTGCGGGACTAGCGTTCGAGCAGTACTTC. Protein sequence: CAWGAGLAFEQYF. The genes are TRBV30 and TRBJ2-7; 10 positions match TRBD2. The CDR3 sequence is 13 residues long. Looked up from germline, CDR1 is GTSNPN and CDR2 is SVGIG (reference sequence). The V segment lost 5 bases and the J segment 6 bases; nucleotides outside the gene matches: 7.

Here the CDR3 DNA reads TGTGCCAGCAGTTTTGGTGGAGGTCAGCCCCAGCATTTT. Translating it yields CASSFGGGQPQHF. The genes are TRBV27 and TRBJ1-5; D unresolved. Trimming left V 3 bases short and J 6 bases short, with 9 bases between. Germline CDR1 is MNHEY and CDR2 is SMNVEV (reference sequence). There are 13 residues in the CDR3.

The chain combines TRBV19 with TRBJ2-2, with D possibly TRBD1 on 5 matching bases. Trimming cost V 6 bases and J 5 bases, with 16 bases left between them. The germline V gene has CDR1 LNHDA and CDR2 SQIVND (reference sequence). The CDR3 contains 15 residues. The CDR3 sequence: CASSSRVGRTGELFF. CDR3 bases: TGTGCCAGTAGCTCCAGGGTTGGGCGAACCGGGGAGCTGTTTTTT. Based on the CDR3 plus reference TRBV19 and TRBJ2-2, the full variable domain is DGGITQSPKYLFRKEGQNVTLSCEQNLNHDAMYWYRQDPGQGLRLIYYSQIVNDFQKGDIAEGYSVSREKKESFPLTVTSAQKNPTAFYLCASSSRVGRTGELFFGEGSRLTVL.

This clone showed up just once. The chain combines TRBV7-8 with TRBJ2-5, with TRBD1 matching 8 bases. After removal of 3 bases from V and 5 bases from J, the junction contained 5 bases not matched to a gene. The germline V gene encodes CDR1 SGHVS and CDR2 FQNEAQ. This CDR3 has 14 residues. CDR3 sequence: CASSFGQGSETQYF. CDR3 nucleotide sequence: TGTGCCAGCAGCTTCGGACAGGGTTCCGAGACCCAGTACTTC.

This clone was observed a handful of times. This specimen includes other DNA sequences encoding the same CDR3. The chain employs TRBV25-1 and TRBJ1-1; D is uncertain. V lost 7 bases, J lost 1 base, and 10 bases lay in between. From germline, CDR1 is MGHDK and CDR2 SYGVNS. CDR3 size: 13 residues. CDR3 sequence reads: CASKRGGNTEAFF. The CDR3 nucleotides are TGTGCCAGCAAACGGGGAGGGAACACTGAAGCTTTCTTT.

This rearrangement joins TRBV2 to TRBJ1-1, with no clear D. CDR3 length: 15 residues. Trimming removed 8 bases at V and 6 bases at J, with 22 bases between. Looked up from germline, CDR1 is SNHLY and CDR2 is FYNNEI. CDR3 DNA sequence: TGTGCCAGCGCCCCCCGTGAGGGAAGTATCCCTGAAGCTTTCTTT. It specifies CASAPREGSIPEAFF.

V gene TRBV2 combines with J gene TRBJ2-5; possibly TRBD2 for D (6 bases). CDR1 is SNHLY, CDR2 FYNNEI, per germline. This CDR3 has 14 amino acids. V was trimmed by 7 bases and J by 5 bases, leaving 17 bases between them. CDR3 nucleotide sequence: TGTGCCAGCACCCCGATTGGTGCGGGGGAGACCCAGTACTTC. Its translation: CASTPIGAGETQYF.

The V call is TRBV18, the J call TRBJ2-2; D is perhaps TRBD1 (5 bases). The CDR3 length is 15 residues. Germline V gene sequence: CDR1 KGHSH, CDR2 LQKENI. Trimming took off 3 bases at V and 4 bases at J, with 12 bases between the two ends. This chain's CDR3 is CASSPQGTGTGELFF. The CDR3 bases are TGTGCCAGCTCACCTCAGGGTACGGGCACCGGGGAGCTGTTTTTT.

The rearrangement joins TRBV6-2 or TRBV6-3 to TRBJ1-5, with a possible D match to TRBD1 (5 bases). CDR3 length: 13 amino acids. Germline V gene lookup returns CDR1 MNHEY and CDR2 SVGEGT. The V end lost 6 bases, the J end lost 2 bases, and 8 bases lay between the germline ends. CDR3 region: CASSWGGNQPQHF. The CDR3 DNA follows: TGTGCCAGCAGCTGGGGGGGCAATCAGCCCCAGCATTTT.

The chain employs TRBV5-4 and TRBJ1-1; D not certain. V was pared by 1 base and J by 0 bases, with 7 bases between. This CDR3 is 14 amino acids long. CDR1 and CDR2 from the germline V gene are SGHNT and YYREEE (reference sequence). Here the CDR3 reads CASSLQAMNTEAFF. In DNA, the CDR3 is TGTGCCAGCAGCTTGCAGGCCATGAACACTGAAGCTTTCTTT.

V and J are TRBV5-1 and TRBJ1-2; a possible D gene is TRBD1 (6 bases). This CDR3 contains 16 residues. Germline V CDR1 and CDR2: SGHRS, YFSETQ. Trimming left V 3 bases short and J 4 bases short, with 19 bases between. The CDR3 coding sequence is TGCGCCAGCAGCTCAGGTGCGGGGGGCGTGGGCTATGGCTACACCTTC. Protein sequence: CASSSGAGGVGYGYTF.

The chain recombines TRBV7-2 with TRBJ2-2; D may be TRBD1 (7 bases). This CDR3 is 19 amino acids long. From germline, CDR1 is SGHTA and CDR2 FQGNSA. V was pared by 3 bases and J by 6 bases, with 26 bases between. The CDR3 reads CASSLQGLGPGGGPGELFF. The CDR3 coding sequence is TGTGCCAGCAGCTTGCAAGGTTTGGGCCCCGGAGGGGGCCCCGGGGAGCTGTTTTTT. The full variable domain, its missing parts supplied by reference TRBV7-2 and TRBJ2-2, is GAGVSQSPSNKVTEKGKDVELRCDPISGHTALYWYRQSLGQGLEFLIYFQGNSAPDKSGLPSDRFSAERTGGSVSTLTIQRTQQEDSAVYLCASSLQGLGPGGGPGELFFGEGSRLTVL.

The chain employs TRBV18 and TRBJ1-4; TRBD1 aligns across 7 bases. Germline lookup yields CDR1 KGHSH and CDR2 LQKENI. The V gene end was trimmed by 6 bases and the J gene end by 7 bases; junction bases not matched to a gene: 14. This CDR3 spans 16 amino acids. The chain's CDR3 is CASSPGQRTQGEKLFF. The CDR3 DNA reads TGTGCCAGCTCCCCGGGACAGCGCACACAAGGTGAAAAACTGTTTTTT.

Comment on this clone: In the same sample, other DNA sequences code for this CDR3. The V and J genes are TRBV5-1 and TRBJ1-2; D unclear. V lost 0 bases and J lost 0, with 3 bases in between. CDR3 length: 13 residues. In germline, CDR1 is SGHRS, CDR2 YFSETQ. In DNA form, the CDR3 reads TGCGCCAGCAGCTTGGATACTAACTATGGCTACACCTTC. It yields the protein CASSLDTNYGYTF.

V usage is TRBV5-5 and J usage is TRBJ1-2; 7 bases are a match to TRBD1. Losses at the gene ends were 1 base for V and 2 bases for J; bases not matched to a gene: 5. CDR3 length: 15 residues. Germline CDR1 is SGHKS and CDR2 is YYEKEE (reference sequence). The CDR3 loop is CASSLTWTGNYGYTF. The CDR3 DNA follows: TGTGCCAGCAGCTTGACTTGGACAGGAAACTATGGCTACACCTTC.

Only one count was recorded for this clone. The CDR3 is CASRIVPSSNQPQHF. The CDR3 bases are TGCGCCAGCAGGATAGTCCCGTCTAGCAATCAGCCCCAGCATTTT. The chain joins TRBV5-1 to TRBJ1-5; unclear D gene. This CDR3 has 15 amino acids. Germline CDR1 SGHRS, CDR2 YFSETQ. Trimming took 5 bases from V and 0 from J, leaving 12 bases between them.

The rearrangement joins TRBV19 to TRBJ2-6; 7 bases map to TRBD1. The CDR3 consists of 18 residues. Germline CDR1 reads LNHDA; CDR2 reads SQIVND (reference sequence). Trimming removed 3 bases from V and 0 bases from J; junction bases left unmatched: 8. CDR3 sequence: CASSIRDSSTSGANVLTF. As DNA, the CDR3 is TGTGCCAGTAGTATCCGGGACAGCTCAACCTCTGGGGCCAACGTCCTGACTTTC.